This T cell receptor beta chain comes out of a study of regulatory T cells in long-lasting Graves disease. This clonotype was picked up a small number of times. The CDR3 runs to 16 residues. Looked up from germline, CDR1 is MDHEN and CDR2 is SYDVKM. The V end was cut by 2 bases, the J end by 2 bases, with 10 bases between. The time point denotes: newly diagnosed GD, antithyroid drugs for less than 3 months. The TCR library was prepared using RNA isolated from PBMCs. Arm-PCR of CDR3 regions with iRepertoire HTBI primers generated TCR beta libraries. Each CDR3 protein is one row after TCRdb ran MiXCR on the multiplex PCR reads. The sample has fewer than 650,000 distinct CDR3 sequences, roughly 15% seen once. Another study also made use of these data, one on T cells in Graves' hyperthyroidism and ophthalmopathy. That source reports: The patients, who ranged from 18 to 65 in age, presented with newly diagnosed hyperthyroidism lasting under 2 months. The primer set for the first-round RT-PCR of the TCR CDR3 was HTBI.

The clonotype comes from a woman aged 25-40 years with Graves disease. This chain uses TRBV28 with TRBJ1-6; no reliable D call. The material was peripheral blood mononuclear cells (PBMCs), obtained at new diagnosis, from a patient treated with antithyroid drugs. CDR3 sequence: CASSLVTEAYNSPLHF. Written as DNA, the CDR3 is TGTGCCAGCAGTTTAGTAACGGAGGCCTATAATTCACCCCTCCACTTT.